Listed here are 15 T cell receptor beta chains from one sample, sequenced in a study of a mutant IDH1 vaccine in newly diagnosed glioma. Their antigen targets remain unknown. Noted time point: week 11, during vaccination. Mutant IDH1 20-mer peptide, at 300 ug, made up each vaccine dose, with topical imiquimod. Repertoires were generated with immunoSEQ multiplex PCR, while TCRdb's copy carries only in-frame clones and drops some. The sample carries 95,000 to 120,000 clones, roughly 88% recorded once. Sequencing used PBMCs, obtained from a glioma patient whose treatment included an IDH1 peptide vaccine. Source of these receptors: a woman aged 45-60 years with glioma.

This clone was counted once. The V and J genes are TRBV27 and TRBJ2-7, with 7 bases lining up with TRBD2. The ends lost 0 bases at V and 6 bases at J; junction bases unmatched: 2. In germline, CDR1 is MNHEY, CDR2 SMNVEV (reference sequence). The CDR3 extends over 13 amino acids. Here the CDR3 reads CASSLSGGVEQYF. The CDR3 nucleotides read TGTGCCAGCAGTTTATCGGGGGGGGTCGAGCAGTACTTC.

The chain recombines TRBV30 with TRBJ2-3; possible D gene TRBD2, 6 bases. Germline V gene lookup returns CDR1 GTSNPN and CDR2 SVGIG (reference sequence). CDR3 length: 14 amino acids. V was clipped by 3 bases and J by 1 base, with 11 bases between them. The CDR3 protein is CAWSFGGGTDTQYF. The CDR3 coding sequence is TGTGCCTGGAGCTTTGGAGGGGGCACAGATACGCAGTATTTT. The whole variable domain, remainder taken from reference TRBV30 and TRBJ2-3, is SQTIHQWPATLVQPVGSPLSLECTVEGTSNPNLYWYRQAAGRGLQLLFYSVGIGQISSEVPQNLSASRPQDRQFILSSKKLLLSDSGFYLCAWSFGGGTDTQYFGPGTRLTVL.

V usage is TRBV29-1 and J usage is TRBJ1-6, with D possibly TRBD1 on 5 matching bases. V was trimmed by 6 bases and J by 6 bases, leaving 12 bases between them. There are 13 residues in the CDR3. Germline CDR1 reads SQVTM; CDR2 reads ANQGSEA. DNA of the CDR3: TGCAGCGTCCGGGACTCTCGTAATTCACCCCTCCACTTT. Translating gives CSVRDSRNSPLHF.

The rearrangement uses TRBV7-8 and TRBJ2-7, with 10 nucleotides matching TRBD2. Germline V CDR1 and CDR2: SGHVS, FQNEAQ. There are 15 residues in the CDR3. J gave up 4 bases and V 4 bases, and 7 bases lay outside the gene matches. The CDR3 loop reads CASSSPASGSYEQYF. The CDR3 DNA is TGTGCCAGCAGCTCCCCGGCTAGCGGGAGTTACGAGCAGTACTTC.

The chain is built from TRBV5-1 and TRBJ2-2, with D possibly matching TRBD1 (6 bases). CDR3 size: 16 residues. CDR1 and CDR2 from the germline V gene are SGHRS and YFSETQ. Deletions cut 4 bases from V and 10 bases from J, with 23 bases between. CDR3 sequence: CASSLQGTDLRSELFF. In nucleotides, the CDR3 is TGCGCCAGCAGCCTGCAGGGGACGGACTTAAGATCGGAGCTGTTTTTT.

The CDR3 DNA sequence: TGTGCCAGCAGTCCAGTCTCTGGGGCCAACGTCCTGACTTTC. It translates to CASSPVSGANVLTF. The rearrangement joins TRBV28 to TRBJ2-6, with no clear D. Trimming stripped 5 bases from V and 0 bases from J, with 5 bases between. There are 14 residues in the CDR3. Germline loops: CDR1 MDHEN, CDR2 SYDVKM.

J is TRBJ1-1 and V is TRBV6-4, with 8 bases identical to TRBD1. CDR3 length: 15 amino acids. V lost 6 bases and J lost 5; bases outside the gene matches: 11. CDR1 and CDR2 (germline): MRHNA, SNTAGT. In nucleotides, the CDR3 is TGTGCCAGCAGGGACCAACAGGGGGAGAAGACTGAAGCTTTCTTT. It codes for CASRDQQGEKTEAFF.

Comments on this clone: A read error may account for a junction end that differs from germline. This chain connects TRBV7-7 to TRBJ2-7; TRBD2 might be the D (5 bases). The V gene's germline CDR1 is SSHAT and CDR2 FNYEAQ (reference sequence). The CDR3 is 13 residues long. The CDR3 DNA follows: TGTGCTAGCAGCTTAGAACGGGACTACGAGCAGTACTTC. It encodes CASSLERDYEQYF.

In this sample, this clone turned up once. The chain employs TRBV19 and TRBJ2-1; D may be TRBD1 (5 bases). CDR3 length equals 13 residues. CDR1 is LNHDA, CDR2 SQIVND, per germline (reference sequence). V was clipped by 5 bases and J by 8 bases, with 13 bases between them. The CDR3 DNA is TGTGCCAGTAGTCAAGGCAGGGTGGATGAGCAGTTCTTC. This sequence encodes CASSQGRVDEQFF.

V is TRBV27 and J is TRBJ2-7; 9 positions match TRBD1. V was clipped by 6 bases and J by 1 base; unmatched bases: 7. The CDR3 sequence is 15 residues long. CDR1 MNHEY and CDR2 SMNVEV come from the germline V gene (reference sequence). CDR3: CASSATGQGSYEQYF. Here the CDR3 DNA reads TGTGCCAGCAGCGCAACGGGACAGGGATCCTACGAGCAGTACTTC.

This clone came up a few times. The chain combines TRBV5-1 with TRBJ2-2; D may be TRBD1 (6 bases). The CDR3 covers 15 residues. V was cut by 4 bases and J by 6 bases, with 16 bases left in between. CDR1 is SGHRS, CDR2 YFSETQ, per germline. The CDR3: CASSRGQTSAGELFF. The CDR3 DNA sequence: TGCGCCAGCAGCCGCGGACAGACCTCAGCCGGGGAGCTGTTTTTT.

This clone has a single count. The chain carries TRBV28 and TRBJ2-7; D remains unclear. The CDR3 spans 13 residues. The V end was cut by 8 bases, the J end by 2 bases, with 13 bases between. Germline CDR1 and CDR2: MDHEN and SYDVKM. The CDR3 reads CASAEVPPYEQYF. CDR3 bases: TGTGCCAGCGCCGAGGTCCCGCCCTACGAGCAGTACTTC. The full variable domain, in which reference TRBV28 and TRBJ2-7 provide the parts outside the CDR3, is DVKVTQSSRYLVKRTGEKVFLECVQDMDHENMFWYRQDPGLGLRLIYFSYDVKMKEKGDIPEGYSVSREKKERFSLILESASTNQTSMYLCASAEVPPYEQYFGPGTRLTVT.

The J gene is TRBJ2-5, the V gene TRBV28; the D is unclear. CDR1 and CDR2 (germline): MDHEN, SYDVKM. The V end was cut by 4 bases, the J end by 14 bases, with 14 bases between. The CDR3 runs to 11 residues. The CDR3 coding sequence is TGTGCCAGCAGTTCGCATGGCAGCCTCTACTTC. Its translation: CASSSHGSLYF.

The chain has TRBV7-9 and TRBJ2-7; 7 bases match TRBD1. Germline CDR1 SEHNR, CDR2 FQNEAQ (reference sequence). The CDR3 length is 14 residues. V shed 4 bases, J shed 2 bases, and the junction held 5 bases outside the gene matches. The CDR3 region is CASSSGDRPYEQYF. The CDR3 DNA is TGTGCCAGCAGCTCAGGGGACAGACCCTACGAGCAGTACTTC.

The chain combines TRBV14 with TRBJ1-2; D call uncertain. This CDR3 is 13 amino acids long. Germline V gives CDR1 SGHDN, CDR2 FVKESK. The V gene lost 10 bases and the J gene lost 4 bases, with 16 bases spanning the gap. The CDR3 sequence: CATIETRVYGYTF. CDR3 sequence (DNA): TGTGCCACCATTGAAACAAGGGTCTATGGCTACACCTTC.